The present T cell receptor (beta chain) was sequenced within a study of OX40 agonist ivuxolimab in advanced cancers. CDR3 length equals 16 residues. Germline CDR1 and CDR2: SGHVS and FNYEAQ. V lost 1 base and J lost 2, with 15 bases in between. Assay used: immunoSEQ multiplex PCR; TCRdb lists only in-frame clones, some missing. Of 50,000 to 75,000 clones listed, almost 85% were seen once; the top ten hold around 10%. This chain uses TRBV7-6 with TRBJ2-7, with D perhaps matching TRBD1 (5 bases). Sequenced material: CD4+ or CD8+ T cells sorted from blood, taken in a trial of the OX40 agonist ivuxolimab. The TCR sequence derives from an adult with an advanced solid tumor such as melanoma, head and neck, liver or kidney cancer. As DNA, the CDR3 is TGTGCCAGCAGCTTAGGCTCCACTTCAGGGACCTACGAGCAGTACTTC. Translated: CASSLGSTSGTYEQYF.